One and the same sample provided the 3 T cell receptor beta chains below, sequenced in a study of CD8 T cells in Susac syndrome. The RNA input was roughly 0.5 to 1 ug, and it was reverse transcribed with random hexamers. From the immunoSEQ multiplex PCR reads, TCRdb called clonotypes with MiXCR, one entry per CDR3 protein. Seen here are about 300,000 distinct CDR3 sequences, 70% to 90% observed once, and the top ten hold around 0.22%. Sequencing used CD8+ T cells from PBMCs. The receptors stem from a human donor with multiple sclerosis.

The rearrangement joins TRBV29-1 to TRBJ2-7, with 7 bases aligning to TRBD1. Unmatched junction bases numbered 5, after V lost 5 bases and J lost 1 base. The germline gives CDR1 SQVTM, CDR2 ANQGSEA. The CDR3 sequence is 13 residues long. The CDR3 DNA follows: TGCAGCGTTCATTGGACAGGTTCCTACGAGCAGTACTTC. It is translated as CSVHWTGSYEQYF.

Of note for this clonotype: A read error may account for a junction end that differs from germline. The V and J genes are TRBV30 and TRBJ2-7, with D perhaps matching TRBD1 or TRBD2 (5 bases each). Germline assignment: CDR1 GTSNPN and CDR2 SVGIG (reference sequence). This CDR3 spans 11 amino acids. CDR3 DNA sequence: TGCGCCTGGAAGGGGACCGACGAGCAGCACTTC. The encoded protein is CAWKGTDEQHF.

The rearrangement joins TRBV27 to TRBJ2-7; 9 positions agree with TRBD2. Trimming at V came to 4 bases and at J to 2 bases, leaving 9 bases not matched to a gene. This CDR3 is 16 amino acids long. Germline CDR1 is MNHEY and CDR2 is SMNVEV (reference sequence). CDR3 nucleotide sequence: TGTGCCAGCAGTTCAAAGGTTGCTAGCGGGACCTACGAGCAGTACTTC. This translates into CASSSKVASGTYEQYF.